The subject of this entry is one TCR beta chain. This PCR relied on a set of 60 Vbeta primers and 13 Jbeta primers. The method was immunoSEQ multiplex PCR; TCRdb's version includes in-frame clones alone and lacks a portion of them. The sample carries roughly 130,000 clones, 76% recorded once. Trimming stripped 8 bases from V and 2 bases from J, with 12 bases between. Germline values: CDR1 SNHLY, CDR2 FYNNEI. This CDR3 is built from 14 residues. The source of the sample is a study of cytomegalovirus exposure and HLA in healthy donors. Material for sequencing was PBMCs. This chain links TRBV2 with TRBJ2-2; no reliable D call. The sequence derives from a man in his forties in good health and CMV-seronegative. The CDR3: CASWVTPNTGELFF. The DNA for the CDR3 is TGTGCCAGCTGGGTGACTCCCAACACCGGGGAGCTGTTTTTT.